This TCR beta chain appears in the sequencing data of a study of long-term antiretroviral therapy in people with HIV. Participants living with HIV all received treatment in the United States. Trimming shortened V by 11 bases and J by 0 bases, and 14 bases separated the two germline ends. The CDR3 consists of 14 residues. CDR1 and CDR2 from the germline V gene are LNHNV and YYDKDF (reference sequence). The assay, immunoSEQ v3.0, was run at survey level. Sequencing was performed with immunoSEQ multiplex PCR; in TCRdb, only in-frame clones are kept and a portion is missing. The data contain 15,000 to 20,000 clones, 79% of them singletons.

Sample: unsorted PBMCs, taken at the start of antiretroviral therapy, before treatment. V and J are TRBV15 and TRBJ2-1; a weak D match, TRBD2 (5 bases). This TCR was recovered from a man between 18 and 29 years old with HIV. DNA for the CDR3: TGTGCCTCTTCCCCAGCGGTCTCCTACAATGAGCAGTTCTTC. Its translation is CASSPAVSYNEQFF.